The entry that follows covers one T cell receptor (beta chain) sequence. TCRdb's table, derived via immunoSEQ multiplex PCR, lists solely in-frame clones and lacks some. The table has approximately 100,000 clones, over 85% seen once; the top ten hold around 3%. This record comes from a study of control samples from healthy donors and cancer patients. Input material: blood. This receptor was identified in a human donor in good health. The donor label of this sample is uncertain.

CDR3 loop: CATSRAAGGADTQYF. CDR3 nucleotides: TGTGCCACCAGCAGAGCGGCGGGGGGGGCAGATACGCAGTATTTT. V is TRBV15 and J is TRBJ2-3; 9 bases match TRBD2. The V and J ends lost 1 base and 4 bases, in that order; junction bases with no gene match: 3. Germline-derived CDR1 and CDR2 are LNHNV and YYDKDF (reference sequence). This CDR3 is 15 amino acids long.